This T cell receptor (beta chain) emerged from a study of CXCR3-negative and CXCR3-positive naive CD8 T cells. Notes on the study in general: Naive cells with CXCR3 showed TRB CDR3s that were more hydrophobic than those in CXCR3-negative naive cells.

5' RACE with UMI labels generated the TRB cDNA libraries. TCRdb re-called the 5' RACE reads and gives one entry per CDR3 protein, without DNA. This sample carries around 50,000 distinct CDR3 sequences, with roughly 1.6% going to the ten biggest clones. The CDR3 contains 14 residues. Germline values: CDR1 DFQATT, CDR2 SNEGSKA (reference sequence). As concerns this clonotype: The antigen is undetermined.

A CD45RO-CCR7+CD27+CD95- phenotype identified naive CD8+ T cells. The sequenced sample was naive CXCR3- CD8+ T cells from blood. Subset described: CD45RO-CCR7+CD27+CD95- naive CD8+ T cells lacking CXCR3 (TNR3-). The TCR originated in a human donor in good health. Some clones in this sample may be carry-over from other donors' samples. The chain uses TRBV20-1 and TRBJ2-7; there is no DNA to check the TCRdb D call of TRBD1. CDR3 loop: CSATTPVSSYEQYF.